The clone carrying this T cell receptor (beta chain) was recorded many times. TCRdb reprocessed the reads via MiXCR and lists one record per CDR3 protein. Here the sample spans about 160,000 distinct CDR3 sequences, more than 15% being singletons. The data are from a study of T cell repertoires in cytomegalovirus infection. Background on the study: It was the public TCR beta signatures that indicated both CMV infection and matching HLA type.

The CDR3 sequence is 12 residues long. Germline V lookup: CDR1 MDHEN, CDR2 SYDVKM. V was clipped by 2 bases and J by 9 bases, with 8 bases between them. The chain uses TRBV28 and TRBJ2-1, with D tentatively TRBD1 or TRBD2 (5 bases each). This receptor was obtained from a human donor in good health (CMV status not recorded). Some clones in this sample may be carry-over from other donors' samples. The material sequenced was CD8+ T cells from PBMCs. This chain's CDR3 is CASSLRGREQFF. CDR3 bases: TGTGCCAGCAGTTTAAGGGGACGTGAGCAGTTCTTC.